The clone carrying this TCR beta chain was detected ten times or more. The target antigen is unknown. The data were taken from a study of T cells in Graves' hyperthyroidism and ophthalmopathy. Study-level findings and limits: Blood also carried most thyroid clonotypes expanded above 0.001.

Among the patients, aged 18 to 65, hyperthyroidism was newly diagnosed and had lasted under 2 months. Using around 10 ml of fresh peripheral blood, PBMCs were prepared. V gave up 3 bases and J gave up 0 bases; unmatched junction bases: 16. Germline loops: CDR1 MDHEN, CDR2 SYDVKM. The CDR3 is 19 amino acids. RNA transcripts provided the source from which TCR beta CDR3 regions were amplified. HTBI primers drove first-round RT-PCR of the TCR CDR3. TCRdb redid the calling of the multiplex PCR reads with MiXCR, one entry per CDR3 protein. The sample holds about 700,000 distinct CDR3 sequences, 11% to 15% seen once.

The sequencing input was blood. This receptor was taken from a young woman with Graves' hyperthyroidism. The gene calls are TRBV28 and TRBJ1-1, with TRBD1 matching over 7 bases. This CDR3 reads CASSFPQSTGPGMNTEAFF. The CDR3 DNA is TGTGCCAGCAGTTTCCCCCAATCGACAGGGCCCGGGATGAACACTGAAGCTTTCTTT.